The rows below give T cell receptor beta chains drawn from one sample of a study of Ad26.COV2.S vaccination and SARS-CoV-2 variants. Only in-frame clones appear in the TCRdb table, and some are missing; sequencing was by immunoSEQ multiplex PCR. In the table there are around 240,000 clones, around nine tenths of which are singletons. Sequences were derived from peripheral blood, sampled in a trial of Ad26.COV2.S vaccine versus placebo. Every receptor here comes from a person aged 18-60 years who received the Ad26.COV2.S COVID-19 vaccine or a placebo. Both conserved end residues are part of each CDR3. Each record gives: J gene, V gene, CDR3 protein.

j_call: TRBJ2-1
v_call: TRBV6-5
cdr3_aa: CASRGQGVAVNEQFF

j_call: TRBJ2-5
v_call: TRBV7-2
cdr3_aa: CASSFGTSGGGDQYF

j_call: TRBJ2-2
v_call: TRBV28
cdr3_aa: CASSFPQGLAGTGELFF

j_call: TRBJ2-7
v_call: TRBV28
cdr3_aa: CASSLFASEQYF

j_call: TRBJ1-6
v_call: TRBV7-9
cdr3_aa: CASSLNRDASPLHF

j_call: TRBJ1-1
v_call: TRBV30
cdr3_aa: CAWRTTGAITEAFF

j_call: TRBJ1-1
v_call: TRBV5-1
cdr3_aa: CASSGSLGNTEAFF

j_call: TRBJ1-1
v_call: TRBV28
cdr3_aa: CASMTGTANTEAFF

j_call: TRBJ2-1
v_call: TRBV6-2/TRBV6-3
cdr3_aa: CASSYQNNEQFF

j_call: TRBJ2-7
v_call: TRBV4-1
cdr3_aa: CASSPTIPYEQYF

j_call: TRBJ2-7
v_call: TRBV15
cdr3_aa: CATSRDRNGLRASSYEQYF

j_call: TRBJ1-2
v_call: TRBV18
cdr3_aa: CASSPREFGTVLYGYTF

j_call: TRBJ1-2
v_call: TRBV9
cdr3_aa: CASSAGLGGGYGYTF

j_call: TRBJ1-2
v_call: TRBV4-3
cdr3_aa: CASSQDPADRSGTF

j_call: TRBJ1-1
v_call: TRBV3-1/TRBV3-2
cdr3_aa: CASSPLSPNTEAFF

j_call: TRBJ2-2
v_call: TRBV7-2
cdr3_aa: CASRPPRGGGELFF

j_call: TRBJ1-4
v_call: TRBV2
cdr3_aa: CASSPGTGKEKLFF

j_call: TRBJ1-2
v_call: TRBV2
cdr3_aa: CASSILSGGNYGYTF

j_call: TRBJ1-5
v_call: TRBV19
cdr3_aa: CASSILQWNQPQHF

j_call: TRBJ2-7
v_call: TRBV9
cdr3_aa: CASSAGTKSEQYF

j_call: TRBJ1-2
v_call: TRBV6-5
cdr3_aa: CASRSPGSLDGYTF

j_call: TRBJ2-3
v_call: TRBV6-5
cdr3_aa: CASTAGGANTDTQYF

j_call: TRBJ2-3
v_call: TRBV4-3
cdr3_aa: CASSQRRVGDTQYF

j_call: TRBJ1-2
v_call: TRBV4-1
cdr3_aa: CASSQVSIANYGYTF

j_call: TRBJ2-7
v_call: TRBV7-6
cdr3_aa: CASSLQDRDHEQYF

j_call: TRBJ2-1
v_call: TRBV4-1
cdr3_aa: CASSRLASGGAGEQFF

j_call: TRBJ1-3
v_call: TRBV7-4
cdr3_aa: CASSAGQENSGNTIYF

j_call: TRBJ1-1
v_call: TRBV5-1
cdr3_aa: CASSSDRGQALPNMNTEAFF

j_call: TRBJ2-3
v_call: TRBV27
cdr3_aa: CASSYGGRAADTQYF

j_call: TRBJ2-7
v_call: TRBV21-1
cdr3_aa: CASSKIFTGGVLSYEQYF

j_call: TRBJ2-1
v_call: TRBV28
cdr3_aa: CASRWGGSSYNEQFF

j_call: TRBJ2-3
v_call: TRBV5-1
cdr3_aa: CASRLDSTDTQYF

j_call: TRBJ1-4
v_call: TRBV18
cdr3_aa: CASSPSPGQVEKLFF

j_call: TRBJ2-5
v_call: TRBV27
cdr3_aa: CASSWSTGGYETQYF

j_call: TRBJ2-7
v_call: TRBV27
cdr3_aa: CATRGTGGHYEQYF

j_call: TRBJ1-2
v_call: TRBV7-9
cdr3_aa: CASSLGQGAFGYTF

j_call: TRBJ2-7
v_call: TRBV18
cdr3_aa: CASSPERAAPTF

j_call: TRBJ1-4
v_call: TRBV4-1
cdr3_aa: CASSQLPREKLFF

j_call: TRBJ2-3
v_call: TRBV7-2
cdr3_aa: CASSLVAGLSTDTQYF

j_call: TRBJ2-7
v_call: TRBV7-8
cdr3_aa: CASSLDPGSYEQYF

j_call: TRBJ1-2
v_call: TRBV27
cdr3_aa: CASSYRGEYGYTF

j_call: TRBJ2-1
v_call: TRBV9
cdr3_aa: CATAVGVGDEQFF

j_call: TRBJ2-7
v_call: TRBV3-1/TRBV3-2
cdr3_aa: CASSPQGGEQYF

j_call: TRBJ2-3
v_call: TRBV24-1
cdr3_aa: CATSDSVIDTQYF

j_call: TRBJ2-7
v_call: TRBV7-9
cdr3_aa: CASSLGAPYEQYF

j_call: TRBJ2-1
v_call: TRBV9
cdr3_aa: CASSATPGGPIIDNEQFF

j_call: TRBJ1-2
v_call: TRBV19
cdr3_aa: CASGDSRDRPNYGYTF

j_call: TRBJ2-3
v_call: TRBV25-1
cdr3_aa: CASKSGPSTDTQYF

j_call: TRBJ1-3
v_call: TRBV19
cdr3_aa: CATAEGSGNTIYF

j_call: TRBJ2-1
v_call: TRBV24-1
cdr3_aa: CATSDIDEQFF

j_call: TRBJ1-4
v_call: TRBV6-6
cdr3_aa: CASTSGQFNEKLFF

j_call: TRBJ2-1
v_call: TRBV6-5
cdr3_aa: CASSYKDSYNEQFF

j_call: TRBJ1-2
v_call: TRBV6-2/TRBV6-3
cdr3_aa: CASSLGQQETHGYTF